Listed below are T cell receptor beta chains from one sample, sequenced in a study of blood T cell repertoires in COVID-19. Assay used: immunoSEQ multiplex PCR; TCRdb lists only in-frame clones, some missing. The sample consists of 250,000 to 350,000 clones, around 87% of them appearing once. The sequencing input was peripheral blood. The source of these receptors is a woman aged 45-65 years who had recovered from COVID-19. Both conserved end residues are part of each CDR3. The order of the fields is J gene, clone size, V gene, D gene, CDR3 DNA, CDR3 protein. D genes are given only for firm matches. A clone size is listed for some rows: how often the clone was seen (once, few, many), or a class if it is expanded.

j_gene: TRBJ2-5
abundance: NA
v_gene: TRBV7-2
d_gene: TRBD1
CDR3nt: TGTGCCAGCAGCGCGACAGGGGGTGGGAAGACCCAGTACTTC
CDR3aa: CASSATGGGKTQYF

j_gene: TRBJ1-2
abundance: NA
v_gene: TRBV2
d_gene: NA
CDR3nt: TGTGCCAGCAGTGATCTTGGGGCGAACTATGGCTACACCTTC
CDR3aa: CASSDLGANYGYTF

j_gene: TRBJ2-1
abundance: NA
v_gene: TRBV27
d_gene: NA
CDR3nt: TGTGCCAGCAGGGCCCTAGGGGACTACAATGAGCAGTTCTTC
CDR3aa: CASRALGDYNEQFF

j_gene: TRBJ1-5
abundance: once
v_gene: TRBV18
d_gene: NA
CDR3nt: TGTGCCAGCTCACCACGGGGGGTTGAGGGTCAGCCCCAGCATTTT
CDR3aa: CASSPRGVEGQPQHF

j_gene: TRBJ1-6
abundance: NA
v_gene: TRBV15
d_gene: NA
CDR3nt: TGTGCCACCAGCAGAACATCTCCGGGTTCACCCCTCCACTTT
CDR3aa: CATSRTSPGSPLHF

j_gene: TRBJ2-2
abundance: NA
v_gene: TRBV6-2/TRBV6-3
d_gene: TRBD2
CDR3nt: TGTGCCAGCAGTTACTCCGGGACTAGCGGGAGAGGGTCCGGGGAGCTGTTTTTT
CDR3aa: CASSYSGTSGRGSGELFF

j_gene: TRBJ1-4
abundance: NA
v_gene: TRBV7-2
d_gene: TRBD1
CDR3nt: TGTGCCAGCAGCTCGGCTTTTATCGGGACAGGGAATGAAAAACTGTTTTTT
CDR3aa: CASSSAFIGTGNEKLFF

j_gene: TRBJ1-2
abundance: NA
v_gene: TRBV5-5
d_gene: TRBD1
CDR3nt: TGTGCCAGTACAATGACAGGGGGCTCTAACTATGGCTACACCTTC
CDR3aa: CASTMTGGSNYGYTF

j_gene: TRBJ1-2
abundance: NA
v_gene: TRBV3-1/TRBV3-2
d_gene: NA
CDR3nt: TGTGCCAGCAGCCAAGTAGTCCCCTATGGCTACACCTTC
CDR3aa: CASSQVVPYGYTF

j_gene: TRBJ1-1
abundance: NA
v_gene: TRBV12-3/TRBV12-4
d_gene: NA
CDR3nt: TGTGCCAGCAGGCCCGACAGCTACACTGAAGCTTTCTTT
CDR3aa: CASRPDSYTEAFF

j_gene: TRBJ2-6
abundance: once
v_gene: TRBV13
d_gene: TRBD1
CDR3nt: TGTGCCAGCAGTCGAACAGGGGCCGGGGCCAACGTCCTGACTTTC
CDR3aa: CASSRTGAGANVLTF

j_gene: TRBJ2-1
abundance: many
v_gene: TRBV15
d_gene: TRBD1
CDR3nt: TGTGCCACCAGCAGTAGACAGGGTAGCGTGAGCGATGAGCAGTTCTTC
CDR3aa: CATSSRQGSVSDEQFF

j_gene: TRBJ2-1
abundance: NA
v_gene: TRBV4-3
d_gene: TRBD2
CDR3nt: TGCGCCAGCAGCCAAGATAAAACTAGCGGCTACAATGAGCAGTTCTTC
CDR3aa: CASSQDKTSGYNEQFF

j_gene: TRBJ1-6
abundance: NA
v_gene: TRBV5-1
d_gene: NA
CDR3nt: TGCGCCAGCAGCTTGGCTCCCCATTCACCCCTCCACTTT
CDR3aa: CASSLAPHSPLHF

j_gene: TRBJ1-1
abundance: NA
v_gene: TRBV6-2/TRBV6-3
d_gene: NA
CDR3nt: TGTGCCAGCAGTTACCAGACAGGAAAGGTCACTGAAGCTTTCTTT
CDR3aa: CASSYQTGKVTEAFF

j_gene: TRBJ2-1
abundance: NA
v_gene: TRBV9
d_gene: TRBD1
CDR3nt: TGTGCCAGCAGCGTAGCCCATACAGGGGGCAGCTATGAGCAGTTCTTC
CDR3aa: CASSVAHTGGSYEQFF

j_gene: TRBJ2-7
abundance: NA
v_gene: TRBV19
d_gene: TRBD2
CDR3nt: TGTGCCAGTAGTACTAGCGGGGGGGCCTACGAGCAGTACTTC
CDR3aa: CASSTSGGAYEQYF

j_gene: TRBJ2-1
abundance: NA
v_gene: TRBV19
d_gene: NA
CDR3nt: TGTGCCTGTGCAGGCTACAATGAGCAGTTCTTC
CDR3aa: CACAGYNEQFF

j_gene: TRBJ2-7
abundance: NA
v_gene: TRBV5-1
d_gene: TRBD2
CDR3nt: TGCGCCAGCAGCAAAGGAGGCCTAGCGGGAGTGTGGGAGCAGTACTTC
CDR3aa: CASSKGGLAGVWEQYF

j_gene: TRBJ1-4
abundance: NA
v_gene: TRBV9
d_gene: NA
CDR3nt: TGTGCCAGCAGCGTAGACCCGGTAGGAGCTAATGAAAAACTGTTTTTT
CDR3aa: CASSVDPVGANEKLFF

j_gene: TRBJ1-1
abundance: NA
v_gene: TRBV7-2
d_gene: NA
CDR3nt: TGTGCCAGCAGCTTATATTCAGTTCTGAACACTGAAGCTTTCTTT
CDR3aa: CASSLYSVLNTEAFF

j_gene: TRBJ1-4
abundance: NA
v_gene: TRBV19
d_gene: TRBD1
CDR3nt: TGTGCCAGTAGACGTTTGACAGGGGAAAAACTGTTTTTT
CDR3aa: CASRRLTGEKLFF

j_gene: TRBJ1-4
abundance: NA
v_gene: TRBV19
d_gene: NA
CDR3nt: TGTGCCAGTAGTATGGGCCCGGTCAGTGGAACAAATGAAAAACTGTTTTTT
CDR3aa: CASSMGPVSGTNEKLFF

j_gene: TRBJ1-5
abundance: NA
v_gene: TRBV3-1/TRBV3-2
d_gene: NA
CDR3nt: TGTGCCAGCAGCCAACTGTCCAATCAGCCCCAGCATTTT
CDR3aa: CASSQLSNQPQHF

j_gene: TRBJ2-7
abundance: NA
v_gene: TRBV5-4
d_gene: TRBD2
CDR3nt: TGTGCCAGCAGCTTGTTGGGCGGGACTAGCTCCTACGAGCAGTACTTC
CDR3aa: CASSLLGGTSSYEQYF

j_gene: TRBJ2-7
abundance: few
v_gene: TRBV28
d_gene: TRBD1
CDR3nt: TGTGCCAGCAGTTTAAAGGGACAGGTTAGATCCTACGAGCAGTACTTC
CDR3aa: CASSLKGQVRSYEQYF

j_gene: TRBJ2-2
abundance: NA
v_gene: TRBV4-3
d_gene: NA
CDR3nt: TGCGCCAGCAGCCAAGAATCGAGGTGGGCCGGGGAGCTGTTTTTT
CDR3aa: CASSQESRWAGELFF

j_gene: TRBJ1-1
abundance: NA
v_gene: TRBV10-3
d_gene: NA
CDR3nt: TGTGCCATCAGGAGGACGGAGGACACTGAAGCTTTCTTT
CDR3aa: CAIRRTEDTEAFF

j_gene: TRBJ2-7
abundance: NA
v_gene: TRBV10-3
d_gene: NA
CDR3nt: TGTGCCATCGCCGAAGGGGCAGGAAGTTCCTACGAGCAGTACTTC
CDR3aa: CAIAEGAGSSYEQYF

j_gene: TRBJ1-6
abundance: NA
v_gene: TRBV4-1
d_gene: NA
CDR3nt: TGCGCCAGCAGCCAAGACCCGCCGCCCGGGGGGCGACCCCTCCACTTT
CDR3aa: CASSQDPPPGGRPLHF

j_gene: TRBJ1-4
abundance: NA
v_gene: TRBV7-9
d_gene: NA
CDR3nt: TGTGCCAGCAGCTTAGAGACTGGAACTAATGAAAAACTGTTTTTT
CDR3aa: CASSLETGTNEKLFF

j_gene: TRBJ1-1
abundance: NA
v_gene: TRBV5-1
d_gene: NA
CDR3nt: TGCGCCAGCAGCTTGAATGGAGATGAAGCTTTCTTT
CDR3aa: CASSLNGDEAFF

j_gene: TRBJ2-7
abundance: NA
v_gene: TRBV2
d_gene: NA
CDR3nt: TGTGCCAGCAGTGATTTCGGAGGTTACGAGCAGTACTTC
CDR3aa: CASSDFGGYEQYF

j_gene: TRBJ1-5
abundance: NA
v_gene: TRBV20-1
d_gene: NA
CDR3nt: TGCAGTGCTAGTATCAACTCGGACAGTAATCAGCCCCAGCATTTT
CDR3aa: CSASINSDSNQPQHF

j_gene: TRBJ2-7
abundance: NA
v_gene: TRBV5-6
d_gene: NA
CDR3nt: TGTGCCAGCAGCTTGCCACATACCTACGAGCAGTACTTC
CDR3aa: CASSLPHTYEQYF

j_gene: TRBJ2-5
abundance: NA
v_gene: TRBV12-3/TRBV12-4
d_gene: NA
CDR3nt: TGTGCCAGCAGCCTGGCCCCCGTGGAGACCCAGTACTTC
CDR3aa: CASSLAPVETQYF

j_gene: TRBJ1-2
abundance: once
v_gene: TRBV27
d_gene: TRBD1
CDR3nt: TGTGCCAGCAGTTTAGAGGCCAGGGGGTATGGCTACACCTTC
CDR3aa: CASSLEARGYGYTF

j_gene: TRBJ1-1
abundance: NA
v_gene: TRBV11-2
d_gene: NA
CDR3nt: TGTGCCAGCAGCTTAACCTCGGGAGGACACCCAAAAGCTTTCTTT
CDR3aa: CASSLTSGGHPKAFF

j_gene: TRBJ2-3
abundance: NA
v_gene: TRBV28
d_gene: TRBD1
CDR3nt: TGTGCCAGCAGTTCGCGGACAGGGTACTCCGATACGCAGTATTTT
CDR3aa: CASSSRTGYSDTQYF

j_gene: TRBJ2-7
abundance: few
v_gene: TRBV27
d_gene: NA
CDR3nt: TGTGCCAGCAGTCCTAAGTACAGCCATTACACCTACGAGCAGTACTTC
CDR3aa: CASSPKYSHYTYEQYF

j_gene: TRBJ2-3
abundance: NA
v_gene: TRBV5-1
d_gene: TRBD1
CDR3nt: TGCGCCAGCAGACGACGACAGGGTAGCACAGATACGCAGTATTTT
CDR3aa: CASRRRQGSTDTQYF

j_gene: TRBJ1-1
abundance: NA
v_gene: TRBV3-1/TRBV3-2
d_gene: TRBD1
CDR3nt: TGTGCCAGCAGCGGAGGGACAGGGACAACTTTCTTT
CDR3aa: CASSGGTGTTFF

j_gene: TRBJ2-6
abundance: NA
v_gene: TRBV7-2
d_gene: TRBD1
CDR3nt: TGTGCCAGCAGCTTAATGGGTCAGGGGGCCTCAGGGGCCAACGTCCTGACTTTC
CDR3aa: CASSLMGQGASGANVLTF

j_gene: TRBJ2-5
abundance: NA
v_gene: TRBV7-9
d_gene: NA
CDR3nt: TGTGCCAGCAGCCCTCCGGGGGAAGAGACCCAGTACTTC
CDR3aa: CASSPPGEETQYF

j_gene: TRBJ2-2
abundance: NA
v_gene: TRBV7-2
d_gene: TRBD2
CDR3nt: TGTGCCAGCAGCTTAGCGTTATCGGGCGGGAGGAGGGAGCTGTTTTTT
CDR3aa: CASSLALSGGRRELFF

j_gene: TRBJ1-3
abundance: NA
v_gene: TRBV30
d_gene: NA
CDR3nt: TGTGCCTGGAGGACAGTGGGAAGAAACACCATATATTTT
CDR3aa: CAWRTVGRNTIYF

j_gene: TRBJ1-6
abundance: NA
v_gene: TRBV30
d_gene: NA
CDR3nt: TGTGCCTGGAGTGTACTGGCTGTGGAGTCACCCCTCCACTTT
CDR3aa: CAWSVLAVESPLHF

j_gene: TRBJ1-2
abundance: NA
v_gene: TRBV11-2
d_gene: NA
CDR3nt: TGTGCCAGCAGCTCCGGGGGCTATGGCTACACCTTC
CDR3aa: CASSSGGYGYTF

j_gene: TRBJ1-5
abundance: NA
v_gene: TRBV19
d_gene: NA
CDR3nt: TGTGCCAGTGCGTTGGCGGGGCGCAATCAGCCCCAGCATTTT
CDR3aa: CASALAGRNQPQHF